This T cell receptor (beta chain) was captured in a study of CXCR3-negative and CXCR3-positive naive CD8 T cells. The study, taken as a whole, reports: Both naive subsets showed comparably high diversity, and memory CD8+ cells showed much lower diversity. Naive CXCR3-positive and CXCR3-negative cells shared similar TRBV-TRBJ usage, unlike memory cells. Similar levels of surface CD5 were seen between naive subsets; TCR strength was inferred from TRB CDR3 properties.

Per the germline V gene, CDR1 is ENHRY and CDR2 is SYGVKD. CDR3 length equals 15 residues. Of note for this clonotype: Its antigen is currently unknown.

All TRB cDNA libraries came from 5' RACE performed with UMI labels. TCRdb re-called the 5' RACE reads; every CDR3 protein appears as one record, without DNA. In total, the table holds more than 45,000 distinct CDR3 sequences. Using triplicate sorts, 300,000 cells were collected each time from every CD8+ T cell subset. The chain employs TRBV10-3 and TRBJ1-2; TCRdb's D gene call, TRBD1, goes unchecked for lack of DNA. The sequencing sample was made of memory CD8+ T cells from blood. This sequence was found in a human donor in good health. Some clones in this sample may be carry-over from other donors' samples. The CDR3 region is CAISESLLGPYGYTF.